This T cell receptor (beta chain) was sequenced during a study of OX40 agonist ivuxolimab in advanced cancers. Measured with immunoSEQ multiplex PCR; TCRdb has only the in-frame clones, and not every one. The repertoire holds 71,000 or so clones, with roughly nine tenths as singletons. Germline CDR1 and CDR2: SNHLY and FYNNEI. The CDR3 has 15 residues. V lost 5 bases and J lost 0, with 12 bases in between. The receptor comes from an adult with an advanced solid tumor such as melanoma, head and neck, liver or kidney cancer. The input for sequencing was CD4+ or CD8+ T cells sorted from blood, taken in a trial of the OX40 agonist ivuxolimab. This chain joins TRBV2 and TRBJ2-3; possibly TRBD2 for D (6 bases). The CDR3 nucleotides read TGTGCCAGCAGTACGGGACTCCCAAGCACAGATACGCAGTATTTT. This encodes CASSTGLPSTDTQYF.